The clone carrying this T cell receptor (beta chain) was seen a few times. Its antigen is currently unknown. This sample stems from a study of human T cells and chemical hapten exposure. General study points: No shift was seen in TCRs above 1 in 1000 frequency with DPC sensitization.

TCRdb reprocessed the RACE reads with MiXCR, giving one entry per CDR3 protein. The table shows roughly 130,000 distinct CDR3 sequences, with approximately 9.5% occurring only once. Noted time point: healthy volunteer bleed at 2 weeks. The study extracted total RNA from unfractionated whole blood. The V and J ends lost 2 bases and 4 bases respectively, with 13 bases between them. The CDR3 consists of 16 residues. Germline loops: CDR1 SGHRS, CDR2 YFSETQ. The source of this sequence is a male donor in good health. Some clones in this sample may be carry-over from other donors' samples. The sample taken for sequencing was whole blood. This sequence joins TRBV5-1 and TRBJ2-6, with D unresolved. The CDR3 is CASSLSGITGANVLTF. The CDR3 DNA sequence: TGCGCCAGCAGCTTAAGTGGTATCACCGGGGCCAACGTCCTGACTTTC.